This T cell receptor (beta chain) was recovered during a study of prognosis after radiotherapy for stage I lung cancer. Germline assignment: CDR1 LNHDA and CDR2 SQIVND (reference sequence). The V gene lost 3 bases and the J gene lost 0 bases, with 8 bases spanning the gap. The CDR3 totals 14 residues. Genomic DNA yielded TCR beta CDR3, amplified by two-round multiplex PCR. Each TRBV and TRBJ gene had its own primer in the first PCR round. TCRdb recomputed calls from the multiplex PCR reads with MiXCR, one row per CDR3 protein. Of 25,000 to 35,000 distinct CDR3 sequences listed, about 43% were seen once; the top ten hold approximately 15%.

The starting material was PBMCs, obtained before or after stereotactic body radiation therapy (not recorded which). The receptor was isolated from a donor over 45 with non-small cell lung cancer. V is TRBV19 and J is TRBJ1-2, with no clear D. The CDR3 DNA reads TGTGCCAGTAGTATGGACGGAGCTAACTATGGCTACACCTTC. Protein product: CASSMDGANYGYTF.